This TCR beta chain was found in a study of T cell responses to AZD1222 COVID-19 vaccine. Study outcomes and limitations: Two AZD1222 administrations were followed by greater Spike-specific TCR breadth and depth. Clonal diversity may have been underestimated in mostly white British donors.

With respect to this clone: As yet, its antigen is unknown.

Sequencing was performed with immunoSEQ multiplex PCR; in TCRdb, only in-frame clones are kept and a portion is missing. The sample consists of some 64,000 clones, roughly 84% of them appearing once. The CDR3 length is 18 residues. V lost 1 base to trimming and J lost 0 bases; unmatched junction nucleotides: 6. From germline, CDR1 is GTSNPN and CDR2 SVGIG (reference sequence). The receptor's source is an adult in good health. This material consisted of peripheral blood, taken on day 0 of AZD1222 vaccination. The chain has TRBV30 and TRBJ2-1; 13 nucleotides align to TRBD2. This CDR3 reads CAWSGLAGGLSSYNEQFF. The CDR3 DNA sequence: TGTGCCTGGAGTGGACTAGCGGGGGGTCTTAGCTCCTACAATGAGCAGTTCTTC.